These 26 T cell receptor beta chains were sequenced from one sample in a study of shared clonotypes between healthy human individuals (dated by TCRdb to 2019 to 2021). Receptor amplification or capture employed the immunoSEQ multiplex PCR assay. Held by TCRdb, this immuneACCESS table contains in-frame sequences only and omits some clones. Under half of the omission traces to an unresolved V gene where checked; the cause of the rest is unknown. The sample includes about 960,000 clones, with over 75% observed a single time. 1.5% of the sample goes to the ten largest clones. The specimen sequenced was memory CD4+ T cells sorted from blood. The cell subset or site label, read with the paper, signifies: CD45RA-negative fraction. These receptors came from a man between 18 and 35 years old in good health.

This chain connects TRBV6-1 to TRBJ2-5, with D possibly TRBD2 on 5 matching bases. This CDR3 contains 14 residues. CDR1 and CDR2 from the germline V gene are MNHNS and SASEGT. The V end lost 10 bases, the J end lost 5 bases, and 20 bases lay between the germline ends. This CDR3 is CATAYSTSKETQYF. CDR3 sequence (DNA): TGTGCCACCGCCTATTCCACTAGTAAGGAGACCCAGTACTTC.

The genes are TRBV7-9 and TRBJ1-1; D is unresolved. V was trimmed by 6 bases and J by 5 bases, leaving 13 bases between them. This CDR3 comprises 13 residues. CDR1 and CDR2 (germline): SEHNR, FQNEAQ (reference sequence). This chain's CDR3 is CASSKDSYTEAFF. In DNA form, the CDR3 reads TGTGCCAGCAGTAAGGACTCATATACTGAAGCTTTCTTT.

For this clone: This sample includes further DNA sequences coding for the same CDR3. The chain joins TRBV18 to TRBJ1-2, with D hard to call. With 2 bases removed from V and 4 bases from J, the gap between germline ends came to 8 bases. This CDR3 has 13 amino acids. Germline loops: CDR1 KGHSH, CDR2 LQKENI. In DNA, the CDR3 is TGTGCCAGCTCACCAGAGGGAAGCTATGGCTACACCTTC. Translation gives CASSPEGSYGYTF. Combining the CDR3 with reference TRBV18 and TRBJ1-2 gives the whole variable domain NAGVMQNPRHLVRRRGQEARLRCSPMKGHSHVYWYRQLPEEGLKFMVYLQKENIIDESGMPKERFSAEFPKEGPSILRIQQVVRGDSAAYFCASSPEGSYGYTFGSGTRLTVV.

About this clone: An end of the junction does not agree with germline; a read error may underlie this. The chain joins TRBV11-2 to TRBJ2-7; maybe TRBD2 (6 bases). Germline values: CDR1 SGHAT, CDR2 FQNNGV. The CDR3 spans 12 residues. Here the CDR3 DNA reads TGTGCCAGCAGCTTAGATCACGTTGGAGGGATCTTC. Amino acids: CASSLDHVGGIF.

The V call is TRBV5-1, the J call TRBJ1-3; TRBD1 agrees at 9 bases. V shed 2 bases and J 4 bases; nucleotides not matched to a gene: 4. Germline V gene data show CDR1 as SGHRS and CDR2 as YFSETQ. This CDR3 spans 15 amino acids. The CDR3 nucleotides read TGCGCCAGCAGCTTTACAGGGGGCGGCGGAAACACCATATATTTT. It is translated as CASSFTGGGGNTIYF. Full variable domain (rest looked up from reference TRBV5-1 and TRBJ1-3): KAGVTQTPRYLIKTRGQQVTLSCSPISGHRSVSWYQQTPGQGLQFLFEYFSETQRNKGNFPGRFSGRQFSNSRSEMNVSTLELGDSALYLCASSFTGGGGNTIYFGEGSWLTVV.

The chain recombines TRBV4-3 with TRBJ2-5; the D gene is possibly TRBD2 (5 bases). Per germline, CDR1 LGHNA and CDR2 YSLEER. The CDR3 has 14 residues. The ends were cut back, 0 bases at V and 5 bases at J, with 10 bases in the middle. The CDR3 DNA sequence: TGCGCCAGCAGCCAAGATTCCAGGAGGGAGACCCAGTACTTC. It translates to CASSQDSRRETQYF.

This clone was counted once. The V and J genes are TRBV7-9 and TRBJ2-3; D is unresolved. CDR1 and CDR2 (germline): SEHNR, FQNEAQ (reference sequence). V lost 5 bases and J 10 bases, leaving 16 bases between the germline ends. The CDR3 has 13 residues. CDR3 nucleotides: TGTGCCAGCAGCACCTCCCCCCGTGGATCGCAGTATTTT. Translation gives CASSTSPRGSQYF.

V is TRBV6-5 and J is TRBJ2-7; 7 positions agree with TRBD2. Looked up from germline, CDR1 is MNHEY and CDR2 is SVGAGI. The CDR3 consists of 14 residues. V lost 2 bases, J lost 4 bases, and 5 bases stayed unmatched. In DNA form, the CDR3 reads TGTGCCAGCAGTTACGGGGGACTAATTTACGAGCAGTACTTC. It translates to CASSYGGLIYEQYF.

The V gene is TRBV5-4, the J gene TRBJ1-1; D gene unclear. The CDR3 is made up of 15 amino acids. Trimming pared 4 bases from V and 0 bases from J, leaving 13 bases between. The V gene's germline CDR1 is SGHNT and CDR2 YYREEE (reference sequence). The CDR3 nucleotides are TGTGCCAGCAGCCCGGAGGGCCAGATGAACACTGAAGCTTTCTTT. It specifies CASSPEGQMNTEAFF.

This clone was detected once. The same CDR3 can be traced to other DNA sequences in this sample. V is TRBV10-3 and J is TRBJ1-5, with D unresolved. V lost 2 bases to trimming and J lost 1 base, with 3 bases between them. Germline CDR1 reads ENHRY; CDR2 reads SYGVKD. The CDR3 spans 13 residues. CDR3 in DNA: TGTGCCATCAGTGAGGTGAGCAATCAGCCCCAGCATTTT. Translated: CAISEVSNQPQHF.

The DNA for the CDR3 is TGTGCCAGCAGCTTGGAAACTAGCGGGAAAGAGACCCAGTACTTC. It encodes CASSLETSGKETQYF. The chain recombines TRBV7-6 with TRBJ2-5, with 10 bases aligning to TRBD2. The CDR3 is made up of 15 amino acids. The V segment lost 3 bases and the J segment 3 bases; nucleotides outside the gene matches: 4. The V gene's germline CDR1 is SGHVS and CDR2 FNYEAQ.

This clone turned up a few times. The rearrangement uses TRBV11-2 and TRBJ2-1, with D perhaps TRBD2 (6 bases). V gave up 3 bases and J gave up 7 bases, with 10 bases separating them. This CDR3 is 13 amino acids long. Germline V gene sequence: CDR1 SGHAT, CDR2 FQNNGV. The CDR3 is CASSFRDFNEQFF. The CDR3 DNA sequence: TGTGCCAGCAGCTTCCGGGACTTTAATGAGCAGTTCTTC.

DNA for the CDR3: TGTGCCTGGAGATGGGACAGCCCCGGCTACACCTTC. Amino acids: CAWRWDSPGYTF. The rearrangement links TRBV30 to TRBJ1-2; 7 positions match TRBD1. Per the germline V gene, CDR1 is GTSNPN and CDR2 is SVGIG (reference sequence). V shed 3 bases and J 8 bases; nucleotides not matched to a gene: 6. This CDR3 is 12 amino acids long.

The chain carries TRBV6-6 and TRBJ2-4; no definite D call. Trimming stripped 2 bases from V and 12 bases from J, with 8 bases between. This CDR3 contains 11 residues. Germline CDR1 reads MNHNY; CDR2 reads SVGAGI (reference sequence). CDR3 region: CASSYEGAQYF. The CDR3 region has the DNA TGTGCCAGCAGTTACGAAGGCGCTCAGTACTTC.

There are a few counts of this clone. The chain uses TRBV6-6 and TRBJ1-1; unclear D gene. CDR1 MNHNY and CDR2 SVGAGI come from the germline V gene (reference sequence). This CDR3 is built from 10 residues. V dropped 8 bases and J dropped 2 bases, with 3 bases sitting between them. The CDR3 nucleotides are TGTGCCAGCGGTAACACTGAAGCTTTCTTT. It encodes CASGNTEAFF.

The rearrangement links TRBV18 to TRBJ1-1; D perhaps matches TRBD1 (5 bases). Germline V CDR1 and CDR2: KGHSH, LQKENI. This CDR3 comprises 14 residues. V was cut by 4 bases and J by 0 bases, with 9 bases left in between. This CDR3 reads CASSRAGVNTEAFF. The CDR3 DNA is TGTGCCAGCTCACGGGCGGGGGTGAACACTGAAGCTTTCTTT.

The chain is built from TRBV7-2 and TRBJ1-2; D is possibly TRBD1 (5 bases). The germline V gene encodes CDR1 SGHTA and CDR2 FQGNSA. V lost 2 bases to trimming and J lost 4 bases, with 20 bases between them. This CDR3 spans 17 amino acids. CDR3 DNA sequence: TGTGCCAGCAGCTTATCGGCAGGGTCACCAGAGGCCTATGGCTACACCTTC. This encodes CASSLSAGSPEAYGYTF. Supplemented by reference TRBV7-2 and TRBJ1-2, the full variable domain reads GAGVSQSPSNKVTEKGKDVELRCDPISGHTALYWYRQSLGQGLEFLIYFQGNSAPDKSGLPSDRFSAERTGGSVSTLTIQRTQQEDSAVYLCASSLSAGSPEAYGYTFGSGTRLTVV.

The chain carries TRBV7-9 and TRBJ2-3; D unclear. CDR1 and CDR2 (germline): SEHNR, FQNEAQ (reference sequence). V was clipped by 5 bases and J by 0 bases, with 15 bases between them. The CDR3 spans 16 residues. The CDR3 is CASSRTGQYSTDTQYF. DNA for the CDR3: TGTGCCAGCAGCAGGACCGGGCAATACAGCACAGATACGCAGTATTTT.

This chain connects TRBV7-9 to TRBJ2-5; 11 bases line up with TRBD1. This CDR3 comprises 14 residues. Germline CDR1 reads SEHNR; CDR2 reads FQNEAQ (reference sequence). The V gene end was trimmed by 3 bases and the J gene end by 9 bases; junction bases not matched to a gene: 6. The CDR3: CASSLGTGGSPQYF. CDR3 sequence (DNA): TGTGCCAGCAGCTTGGGGACAGGGGGGAGCCCCCAGTACTTC.

This clone occurred a few times. The chain joins TRBV7-9 to TRBJ2-2, with D perhaps assigned TRBD1 or TRBD2 (5 bases each). The CDR3 extends over 17 amino acids. Deletions cut 7 bases from V and 5 bases from J, with 23 bases between. Germline V gives CDR1 SEHNR, CDR2 FQNEAQ (reference sequence). The CDR3 DNA follows: TGTGCCAGCATCAAACCGCTCGGGACCACCTTTACCGGGGAGCTGTTTTTT. Its translation: CASIKPLGTTFTGELFF.

The J gene is TRBJ2-1, the V gene TRBV20-1; perhaps TRBD2 as D (5 bases). The CDR3 loop spans 11 amino acids. From germline, CDR1 is DFQATT and CDR2 SNEGSKA (reference sequence). Trimming took 1 base from V and 12 from J, leaving 10 bases between them. CDR3 in amino acids: CSARALGSQFF. CDR3 coding DNA: TGCAGTGCTAGAGCACTAGGTTCGCAGTTCTTC.

This sequence joins TRBV14 and TRBJ1-1, with a possible D match to TRBD1 (6 bases). The CDR3 has 13 residues. Trimming took 6 bases from V and 1 from J, leaving 9 bases between them. Looked up from germline, CDR1 is SGHDN and CDR2 is FVKESK. This CDR3 is CASRRTANTEAFF. CDR3 in DNA: TGTGCCAGCAGGAGGACAGCGAACACTGAAGCTTTCTTT.

This clone turned up a few times. CDR3 loop: CASSLGGFSGNTIYF. The CDR3 nucleotides are TGTGCCAGCAGCTTGGGCGGCTTCTCTGGAAACACCATATATTTT. V usage is TRBV5-6 and J usage is TRBJ1-3; D gene ambiguous. This CDR3 is 15 amino acids long. Germline V gene lookup returns CDR1 SGHDT and CDR2 YYEEEE. V lost 0 bases, J lost 0 bases, and 7 bases lay in between.

The chain recombines TRBV7-9 with TRBJ2-3; no definite D call. The germline V and J ends were trimmed by 5 bases and 1 base, with 4 bases remaining between them. The germline gives CDR1 SEHNR, CDR2 FQNEAQ (reference sequence). This CDR3 has 12 residues. The CDR3 bases are TGTGCCAGCAGCATGGGCACAGATACGCAGTATTTT. Translated, it gives CASSMGTDTQYF.

The chain recombines TRBV18 with TRBJ1-1; D call uncertain. Trimming stripped 2 bases from V and 6 bases from J, with 16 bases between. The CDR3 has 15 amino acids. Germline V gene lookup returns CDR1 KGHSH and CDR2 LQKENI. This CDR3 reads CASSPVKGSGAEAFF. The CDR3 DNA follows: TGTGCCAGCTCACCAGTTAAGGGAAGTGGAGCTGAAGCTTTCTTT.

The DNA of the CDR3 is TGTGCCAGCTCGCCGATGGGGGGAGAGAGGGAGACCCAGTACTTC. Residues: CASSPMGGERETQYF. The J gene is TRBJ2-5, the V gene TRBV18; D is perhaps TRBD2 (6 bases). Trimming pared 6 bases from V and 5 bases from J, leaving 19 bases between. Looked up from germline, CDR1 is KGHSH and CDR2 is LQKENI. CDR3 length equals 15 residues. Full variable domain (remainder filled in from reference TRBV18 and TRBJ2-5): NAGVMQNPRHLVRRRGQEARLRCSPMKGHSHVYWYRQLPEEGLKFMVYLQKENIIDESGMPKERFSAEFPKEGPSILRIQQVVRGDSAAYFCASSPMGGERETQYFGPGTRLLVL.